These 19 T cell receptor beta chains were sequenced from one sample in a study of shared clonotypes between healthy human individuals. Here immunoSEQ multiplex PCR was the method, and the copy in TCRdb shows in-frame clones only, minus some. The top ten hold around 14% of the sample, which has about 450,000 clones, 75% to 85% seen once. Sequenced material: PBMCs. The receptor set was obtained from a middle-aged woman in good health. Some clones in this sample may be carry-over from other donors' samples.

The CDR3, as DNA: TGTGCCAGCAGCGAGGGAGGTACAGGGTATGAGCAGTACTTC. It encodes CASSEGGTGYEQYF. The V gene is TRBV9, the J gene TRBJ2-7; tentatively, D is TRBD1 or TRBD2 (6 bases each). CDR3 size: 14 residues. Germline CDR1 SGDLS, CDR2 YYNGEE. V was shortened by 3 bases and J by 7 bases, with 17 bases between the two germline ends.

The chain is built from TRBV10-1 and TRBJ2-7; TRBD1 is a possible D gene (6 bases). This CDR3 comprises 15 residues. The V end lost 3 bases, the J end lost 2 bases, and 14 bases lay between the germline ends. Germline assignment: CDR1 WNHNN and CDR2 SYGVQD (reference sequence). CDR3 sequence: CASSDRDTVPYEQYF. CDR3 coding DNA: TGCGCCAGCAGTGATAGGGACACGGTCCCCTACGAGCAGTACTTC.

The rearrangement uses TRBV7-8 and TRBJ2-2, with 7 bases matching TRBD1. The CDR3 runs to 15 residues. Germline CDR1 is SGHVS and CDR2 is FQNEAQ. The trim removed 4 bases at V and 1 base at J, leaving 3 bases unmatched. As DNA, the CDR3 is TGTGCCAGCAGCTCCGGGACAGAGAACACCGGGGAGCTGTTTTTT. It codes for CASSSGTENTGELFF.

V and J are TRBV7-9 and TRBJ2-7, with D uncertain. The V gene's germline CDR1 is SEHNR and CDR2 FQNEAQ (reference sequence). V was clipped by 3 bases and J by 5 bases, with 5 bases between them. This CDR3 region has 11 residues. The CDR3 is CASSFSDEQYF. The CDR3 nucleotides read TGTGCCAGCAGCTTCTCGGACGAGCAGTACTTC.

This clone has a handful of counts. This sequence joins TRBV10-1 and TRBJ2-3; D is undetermined. CDR1 and CDR2 from the germline V gene are WNHNN and SYGVQD (reference sequence). Trimming pared 0 bases from V and 0 bases from J, leaving 10 bases between. This CDR3 is 16 amino acids long. The CDR3 reads CASSESSTASTDTQYF. CDR3 nucleotides: TGCGCCAGCAGTGAGTCGTCGACGGCCAGCACAGATACGCAGTATTTT.

In the case of this clone: Other nucleotide sequences from this sample produce the same CDR3. V is TRBV5-1 and J is TRBJ2-3; D uncertain. The CDR3 is 12 amino acids. Germline CDR1 reads SGHRS; CDR2 reads YFSETQ. Deletions cut 0 bases from V and 4 bases from J, with 3 bases between. The CDR3 bases are TGCGCCAGCAGCTTGGCTTCAGATACGCAGTATTTT. It translates to CASSLASDTQYF.

The rearrangement links TRBV18 to TRBJ2-5; 7 bases match TRBD1. CDR1 KGHSH and CDR2 LQKENI come from the germline V gene. V dropped 0 bases and J dropped 5; count of bases not matched to a gene: 3. The CDR3 has 14 amino acids. CDR3 sequence: CASSPPTGRETQYF. The CDR3 DNA is TGTGCCAGCTCACCACCGACAGGGCGGGAGACCCAGTACTTC.

The CDR3 spells CASSPAGTYEQYF. Written as DNA, the CDR3 is TGTGCCAGCTCACCTGCGGGGACCTACGAGCAGTACTTC. The chain couples TRBV18 to TRBJ2-5; tentatively, D is TRBD2 (6 bases). The DNA end favors TRBJ2-7, so the J call may be wrong. Per the germline V gene, CDR1 is KGHSH and CDR2 is LQKENI. This CDR3 has 13 amino acids.

The V gene is TRBV5-4, the J gene TRBJ1-4; D unresolved. V was trimmed by 9 bases and J by 3 bases, leaving 12 bases between them. The CDR3 has 13 amino acids. Germline V CDR1 and CDR2: SGHNT, YYREEE (reference sequence). The CDR3 region has the DNA TGTGCCACCCGAACAGCCTCTAATGAAAAACTGTTTTTT. Its protein product is CATRTASNEKLFF.

This chain links TRBV29-1 with TRBJ1-2; 7 bases fit TRBD1. Germline loops: CDR1 SQVTM, CDR2 ANQGSEA. The CDR3 is made up of 12 amino acids. Trimming at V came to 8 bases and at J to 2 bases, leaving 5 bases not matched to a gene. The CDR3 DNA follows: TGCAGCTCGCAGACAGGGAACTATGGCTACACCTTC. It codes for CSSQTGNYGYTF.

The chain is built from TRBV9 and TRBJ1-3; TRBD1 matches at 9 bases. Germline trimming cut 3 bases from V and 1 base from J; bases unmatched to any gene: 5. The germline CDR1 and CDR2 sequences are SGDLS and YYNGEE. This CDR3 contains 16 residues. The chain's CDR3 is CASSASDRGSGNTIYF. In nucleotides, the CDR3 is TGTGCCAGCAGCGCTTCGGACAGGGGTTCTGGAAACACCATATATTTT. The full variable domain, in which reference TRBV9 and TRBJ1-3 provide the parts outside the CDR3, is DSGVTQTPKHLITATGQRVTLRCSPRSGDLSVYWYQQSLDQGLQFLIQYYNGEERAKGNILERFSAQQFPDLHSELNLSSLELGDSALYFCASSASDRGSGNTIYFGEGSWLTVV.

This clone appeared once. V gene TRBV9 combines with J gene TRBJ2-1; tentatively, D is TRBD2 (5 bases). V gave up 3 bases and J gave up 6 bases, with 7 bases separating them. The CDR3 runs to 12 residues. Germline CDR1 SGDLS, CDR2 YYNGEE. For the CDR3, the DNA is TGTGCCAGCAGCGCTACTAGCAATGAGCAGTTCTTC. This sequence encodes CASSATSNEQFF.

The CDR3 nucleotides read TGTGCCAGCAGCCAGGTGGATCGGGATGAGCAGTTCTTC. It codes for CASSQVDRDEQFF. This chain uses TRBV5-4 with TRBJ2-1; D call uncertain. Deletions cut 4 bases from V and 8 bases from J, with 13 bases between. The CDR3 is 13 amino acids. CDR1 and CDR2 (germline): SGHNT, YYREEE (reference sequence).

This clone was counted a single time. V and J are TRBV27 and TRBJ2-3; a possible D gene is TRBD2 (6 bases). Trimming stripped 7 bases from V and 5 bases from J, with 19 bases between. Germline assignment: CDR1 MNHEY and CDR2 SMNVEV (reference sequence). The CDR3 extends over 15 amino acids. The CDR3 DNA reads TGTGCCAGCACCCCGCCGGGCCGAGCGGGAGATACGCAGTATTTT. It translates to CASTPPGRAGDTQYF.

Only one count was recorded for this clone. The chain has TRBV19 and TRBJ2-7; 11 nucleotides align to TRBD1. In germline, CDR1 is LNHDA, CDR2 SQIVND (reference sequence). The V and J ends lost 8 bases and 2 bases, in that order; junction bases with no gene match: 5. The CDR3 has 14 residues. The CDR3 spells CASATGQGAYEQYF. In DNA form, the CDR3 reads TGTGCCAGTGCCACGGGACAGGGGGCCTACGAGCAGTACTTC.

The V gene is TRBV18, the J gene TRBJ2-2; D remains ambiguous. Trimming removed 3 bases from V and 5 bases from J, with 7 bases in between. Germline V gene lookup returns CDR1 KGHSH and CDR2 LQKENI. The CDR3 has 13 amino acids. The CDR3 bases are TGTGCCAGCTCACCCCAGGAAACCGGGGAGCTGTTTTTT. It encodes CASSPQETGELFF.

CDR3 residues: CASSSAGGTGEKLFF. The DNA of the CDR3 is TGTGCCAGCAGCTCCGCTGGTGGGACCGGTGAAAAACTGTTTTTT. The rearrangement joins TRBV7-2 to TRBJ1-4, with D perhaps matching TRBD1 (5 bases). CDR1 is SGHTA, CDR2 FQGNSA, per germline. This CDR3 region has 15 residues. V lost 4 bases and J 7 bases, leaving 16 bases between the germline ends.

The J gene is TRBJ1-1, the V gene TRBV5-5; a possible D gene is TRBD1 (5 bases). Germline V gene data show CDR1 as SGHKS and CDR2 as YYEKEE (reference sequence). Deletions cut 0 bases from V and 0 bases from J, with 15 bases between. The CDR3 loop spans 17 amino acids. The CDR3 sequence is CASSLALPGRMNTEAFF. CDR3 bases: TGTGCCAGCAGCTTGGCTCTCCCGGGACGGATGAACACTGAAGCTTTCTTT.

The CDR3 loop is CASSLARGTGGYGYTF. As DNA, the CDR3 is TGTGCCAGCAGCTTAGCAAGGGGGACAGGCGGCTATGGCTACACCTTC. The chain recombines TRBV7-2 with TRBJ1-2; TRBD1 matches at 8 bases. J lost 4 bases, V lost 0 bases, and 7 bases had no gene match. The CDR3 runs 16 residues. Germline CDR1 and CDR2: SGHTA and FQGNSA.